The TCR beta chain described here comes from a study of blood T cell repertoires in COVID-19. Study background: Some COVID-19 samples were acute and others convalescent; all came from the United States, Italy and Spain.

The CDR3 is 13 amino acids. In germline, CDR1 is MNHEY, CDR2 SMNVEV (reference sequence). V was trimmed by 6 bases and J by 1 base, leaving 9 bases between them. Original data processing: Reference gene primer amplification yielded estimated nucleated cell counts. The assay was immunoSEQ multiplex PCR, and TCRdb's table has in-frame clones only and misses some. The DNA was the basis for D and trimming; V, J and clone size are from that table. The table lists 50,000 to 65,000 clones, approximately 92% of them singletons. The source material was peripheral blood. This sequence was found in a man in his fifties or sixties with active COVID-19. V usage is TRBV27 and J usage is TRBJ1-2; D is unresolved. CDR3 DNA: TGTGCCAGCAGCAGAACAGTTAACTATGGCTACACCTTC. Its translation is CASSRTVNYGYTF.